These T cell receptor beta chains were read from a single sample in a study of T cell responses to AZD1222 COVID-19 vaccine. Profiled with immunoSEQ multiplex PCR; TCRdb holds only in-frame clones, not every one. The sample shows tens of thousands of clones, 92% of them seen only once. Source: peripheral blood, taken 28 days after the second AZD1222 dose. These receptors all come from an adult who received the AZD1222 COVID-19 vaccine. Each CDR3 is given with its conserved first and last residue. A D gene is named only where the DNA matches it firmly. Only part of the rows carry a size: once, few, many, or a class if the clone is expanded.

d_gene: -; v_gene: TRBV7-8; j_gene: TRBJ1-2; abundance: -; CDR3nt: TGTGCCAGCAGCGTACGGGAGGGGAGCTATGGCTACACCTTC; CDR3aa: CASSVREGSYGYTF
d_gene: TRBD2; v_gene: TRBV30; j_gene: TRBJ2-1; abundance: -; CDR3nt: TGTGCCTGGAGTATACTAGCGGGACTCTACAATGAGCAGTTCTTC; CDR3aa: CAWSILAGLYNEQFF
d_gene: -; v_gene: TRBV9; j_gene: TRBJ1-6; abundance: -; CDR3nt: TGTGCCAGCATCATCTTTCCCTTT; CDR3aa: CASIIFPF
d_gene: -; v_gene: TRBV7-2; j_gene: TRBJ1-2; abundance: -; CDR3nt: TGTGCCAGCAGCTTACGGTCCCTGGGCGATAGTGGCTACACCTTC; CDR3aa: CASSLRSLGDSGYTF
d_gene: TRBD1; v_gene: TRBV12-5; j_gene: TRBJ1-6; abundance: -; CDR3nt: TGTGCTAGTGGTTCAGACAGGGGTTCACCCCTCCACTTT; CDR3aa: CASGSDRGSPLHF
d_gene: -; v_gene: TRBV7-3; j_gene: TRBJ2-3; abundance: once; CDR3nt: TGTGCCAGCAGCTTAACGGTAGGGGATACGCAGTATTTT; CDR3aa: CASSLTVGDTQYF
d_gene: -; v_gene: TRBV12-3/TRBV12-4; j_gene: TRBJ1-4; abundance: -; CDR3nt: TGTGCCAGCAGTTTTCACGATGAAAAACTGTTTTTT; CDR3aa: CASSFHDEKLFF
d_gene: TRBD1; v_gene: TRBV28; j_gene: TRBJ1-2; abundance: -; CDR3nt: TGTGCCAGCAGTTTTGGACAGGGGCAAGGCTACACCTTC; CDR3aa: CASSFGQGQGYTF
d_gene: TRBD1; v_gene: TRBV3-1/TRBV3-2; j_gene: TRBJ1-5; abundance: -; CDR3nt: TGTGCCAGCAGCCAAGCCAGGGGGCGTCAGCCCCAGCATTTT; CDR3aa: CASSQARGRQPQHF
d_gene: -; v_gene: TRBV6-5; j_gene: TRBJ1-3; abundance: -; CDR3nt: TGTGCCAGCAGTTACTCAGAGGGTTCTGGAAACACCATATATTTT; CDR3aa: CASSYSEGSGNTIYF
d_gene: -; v_gene: TRBV9; j_gene: TRBJ1-6; abundance: -; CDR3nt: TGTGCCAGCAGCGTAGGGCAGCATAATTCACCCCTCCACTTT; CDR3aa: CASSVGQHNSPLHF
d_gene: TRBD1; v_gene: TRBV5-1; j_gene: TRBJ1-2; abundance: -; CDR3nt: TGCGCCAGCAGCTTGGCCGGGACAGGGGGCTATTATGGCTACACCTTC; CDR3aa: CASSLAGTGGYYGYTF
d_gene: -; v_gene: TRBV7-9; j_gene: TRBJ1-5; abundance: -; CDR3nt: TGTGCCAGCAGCTCCGGGATTCACAATCAGCCCCAGCATTTT; CDR3aa: CASSSGIHNQPQHF
d_gene: -; v_gene: TRBV12-3/TRBV12-4; j_gene: TRBJ2-7; abundance: -; CDR3nt: TGTGCCAGCAGTTTTCAGGGACGGTACGAGCAGTACTTC; CDR3aa: CASSFQGRYEQYF
d_gene: -; v_gene: TRBV7-9; j_gene: TRBJ2-2; abundance: -; CDR3nt: TGTGCCAGCAGCCTAGCGACCCGAGGCACCGGGGAGCTGTTTTTT; CDR3aa: CASSLATRGTGELFF
d_gene: -; v_gene: TRBV27; j_gene: TRBJ1-5; abundance: -; CDR3nt: TGTGCCAGCAGTCGAACAGGGTTCGTGGCGAATCAGCCCCAGCATTTT; CDR3aa: CASSRTGFVANQPQHF
d_gene: -; v_gene: TRBV7-6; j_gene: TRBJ2-3; abundance: -; CDR3nt: TGTGCCAGCAGCTTAGAGCCGTTCACAGATACGCAGTATTTT; CDR3aa: CASSLEPFTDTQYF
d_gene: -; v_gene: TRBV6-5; j_gene: TRBJ1-6; abundance: -; CDR3nt: TGTGCCGGCCAGATGAACCCGGGACATTTTTCACCCCTCCACTTT; CDR3aa: CAGQMNPGHFSPLHF
d_gene: -; v_gene: TRBV6-5; j_gene: TRBJ2-1; abundance: -; CDR3nt: TGTGCCAGCAGGAAGAGCTCCTACAATGAGCAGTTCTTC; CDR3aa: CASRKSSYNEQFF
d_gene: -; v_gene: TRBV6-5; j_gene: TRBJ1-1; abundance: few; CDR3nt: TGTGCCAGCAGCCTCCGATCCACCATGAACACTGAAGCTTTCTTT; CDR3aa: CASSLRSTMNTEAFF
d_gene: -; v_gene: TRBV27; j_gene: TRBJ1-2; abundance: -; CDR3nt: TGTGCCAGCACTACGGGAGATTCCGGCTACACCTTC; CDR3aa: CASTTGDSGYTF
d_gene: TRBD2; v_gene: TRBV6-5; j_gene: TRBJ2-5; abundance: -; CDR3nt: TGTGCCAGCCTAGGACTAGCGGGAGGGGAGACCCAGTACTTC; CDR3aa: CASLGLAGGETQYF
d_gene: TRBD2; v_gene: TRBV4-1; j_gene: TRBJ2-3; abundance: -; CDR3nt: TGCGCCAGCAGCCGTGGACTAGCGGGAGTGGGGACAGATACGCAGTATTTT; CDR3aa: CASSRGLAGVGTDTQYF
d_gene: -; v_gene: TRBV6-2/TRBV6-3; j_gene: TRBJ1-2; abundance: -; CDR3nt: TGTGCCAGCAGTAAGAACAGGGACCCTAACTATGGCTACACCTTC; CDR3aa: CASSKNRDPNYGYTF
d_gene: TRBD1; v_gene: TRBV28; j_gene: TRBJ1-2; abundance: -; CDR3nt: TGTGCCAGCAGCCCCAGGGGGCAGGTAGATGGCTACACCTTC; CDR3aa: CASSPRGQVDGYTF
d_gene: -; v_gene: TRBV19; j_gene: TRBJ1-3; abundance: -; CDR3nt: TGTGCCAGTAGGGACGCAGCCTCTGGAAACACCATATATTTT; CDR3aa: CASRDAASGNTIYF